This T cell receptor beta chain was observed in a study of T-cell reconstitution after alpha-beta-depleted transplantation in children. Regarding the study as a whole: Newly produced T cells mostly provided counts and TCRbeta diversity after one year, as hyperexpanded clones declined. About two months after transplant, alpha-beta T cells reportedly came from several hundred expanded graft clones.

This CDR3 region has 15 residues. V lost 4 bases, J lost 7 bases, and 8 bases stayed unmatched. Germline V gives CDR1 SGHVS, CDR2 FNYEAQ. Comments on this clonotype: Its antigen is currently unknown.

TCRbeta library preparation incorporated unique molecular identifiers. In TCRdb, the PCR reads were re-called with MiXCR into one record per CDR3 protein. The repertoire consists of about 900,000 distinct CDR3 sequences, with around 30% occurring once and the leading ten covering around 30%. Sequenced material: PBMCs, mostly from graft donor cells, taken 360 days after TCRalphabeta/CD19-depleted stem cell transplant. This clonotype was sampled from a boy under three years old who had a stem cell transplant for SCID, so the T cells may come from the graft donor. The V gene is TRBV7-6, the J gene TRBJ2-7; 12 nucleotides agree with TRBD2. CDR3 loop: CASSSPSGGALEQYF. The CDR3 DNA reads as TGTGCCAGCAGCTCCCCTAGCGGGGGGGCCCTGGAGCAGTACTTC.